This T cell receptor beta chain was identified during a study of shared clonotypes between healthy human individuals. The method was immunoSEQ multiplex PCR; TCRdb's version includes in-frame clones alone and lacks a portion of them. Of around 500,000 clones in the sample, 65% to 80% are singletons; the top ten hold approximately 12%. Nashville, Tennessee was home to all donors, each a Caucasian adult. For genomic DNA, unsorted samples relied on some 100 million PBMCs. Study-wide results and limits: Investigators collected only blood, and repertoires in tissues likely differ.

A word on this clone: Antigen specificity is unknown.

Input material: PBMCs. The receptor was isolated from a woman between 40 and 50 years old in good health. Some clones in this sample may be carry-over from other donors' samples.

The CDR3 protein is CASRLQDRGLYEQYF. CDR3 coding DNA: TGTGCCAGCCGGTTACAGGACAGGGGACTCTACGAGCAGTACTTC. The rearrangement uses TRBV28 and TRBJ2-7; 9 positions agree with TRBD1. The CDR3 loop spans 15 amino acids. V was clipped by 8 bases and J by 3 bases; unmatched bases: 11. The germline V gene has CDR1 MDHEN and CDR2 SYDVKM.